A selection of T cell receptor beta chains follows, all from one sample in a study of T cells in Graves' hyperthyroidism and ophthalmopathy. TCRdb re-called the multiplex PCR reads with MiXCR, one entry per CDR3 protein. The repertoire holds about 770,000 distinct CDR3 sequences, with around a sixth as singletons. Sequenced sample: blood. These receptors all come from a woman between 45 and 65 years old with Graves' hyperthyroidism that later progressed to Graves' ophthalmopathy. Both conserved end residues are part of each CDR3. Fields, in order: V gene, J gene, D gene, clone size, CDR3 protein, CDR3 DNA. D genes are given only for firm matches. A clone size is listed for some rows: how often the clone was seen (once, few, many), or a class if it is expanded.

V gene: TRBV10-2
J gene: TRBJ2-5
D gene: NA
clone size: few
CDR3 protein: CASSESRLTQYF
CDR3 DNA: TGCGCCAGCAGTGAGTCTCGGCTCACCCAGTACTTC

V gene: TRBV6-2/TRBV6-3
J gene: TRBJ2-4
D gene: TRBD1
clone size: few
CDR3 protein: CASSYPGTGGDIQYF
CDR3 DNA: TGTGCCAGCAGTTACCCCGGGACAGGGGGTGACATTCAGTACTTC

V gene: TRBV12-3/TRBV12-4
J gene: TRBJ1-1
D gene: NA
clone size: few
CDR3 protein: CASSVRGVGTEAFF
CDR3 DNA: TGTGCCAGCAGTGTCAGGGGAGTCGGCACTGAAGCTTTCTTT

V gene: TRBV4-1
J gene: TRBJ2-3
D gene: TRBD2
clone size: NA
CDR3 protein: CASSQEPSGGVQDTQYF
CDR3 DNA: TGCGCCAGCAGCCAAGAGCCCAGCGGGGGGGTGCAGGATACGCAGTATTTT

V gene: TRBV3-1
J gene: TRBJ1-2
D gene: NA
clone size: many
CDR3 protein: CASSPAGANYGYTF
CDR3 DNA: TGTGCCAGCAGCCCCGCGGGGGCTAACTATGGCTACACCTTC

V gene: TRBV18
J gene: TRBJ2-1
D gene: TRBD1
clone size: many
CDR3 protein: CASSGPGQGLDEQFF
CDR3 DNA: TGTGCCAGCTCAGGACCGGGACAGGGCTTGGATGAGCAGTTCTTC

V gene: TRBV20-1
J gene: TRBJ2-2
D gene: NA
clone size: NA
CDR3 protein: CSARGHQDGELFF
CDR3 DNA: TGCAGTGCTAGAGGACATCAGGACGGGGAGCTGTTTTTT

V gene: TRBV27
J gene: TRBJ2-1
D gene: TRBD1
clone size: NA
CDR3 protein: CASSLDRASYNEQFF
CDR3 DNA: TGTGCCAGCAGTCTGGACAGGGCCTCCTACAATGAGCAGTTCTTC

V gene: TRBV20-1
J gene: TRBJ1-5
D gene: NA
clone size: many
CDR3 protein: CSATSGADNNQPQHF
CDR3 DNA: TGCAGTGCTACGTCGGGGGCCGATAATAATCAGCCCCAGCATTTT

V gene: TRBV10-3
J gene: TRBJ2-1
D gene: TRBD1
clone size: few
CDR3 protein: CAISDPNRGPTYNEQFF
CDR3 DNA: TGTGCCATCAGTGACCCAAACAGGGGGCCGACCTACAATGAGCAGTTCTTC